Detailed here is one T cell receptor (beta chain). The data originate from a study of PD-1 blockade in mismatch repair-deficient tumors. All patients were mismatch repair deficient, assessed by either PCR or immunohistochemistry. Only in-frame clones appear in the TCRdb table, and some are missing; sequencing was by immunoSEQ multiplex PCR. In the table there are just over 25,000 clones, approximately 88% of which are singletons. The CDR3 runs 14 residues. CDR1 SGHTA and CDR2 FQGNSA come from the germline V gene. V was shortened by 2 bases and J by 0 bases, with 7 bases between the two germline ends. V gene TRBV7-2 combines with J gene TRBJ1-2; D is perhaps TRBD1 (5 bases). The TCR comes from an adult with mismatch repair-deficient cancer. Sequencing was performed on PBMCs, taken before pembrolizumab treatment. As DNA, the CDR3 is TGTGCCAGCAGCTTACAGGGAACTAACTATGGCTACACCTTC. It specifies CASSLQGTNYGYTF. Full variable domain (remainder filled in from reference TRBV7-2 and TRBJ1-2): GAGVSQSPSNKVTEKGKDVELRCDPISGHTALYWYRQSLGQGLEFLIYFQGNSAPDKSGLPSDRFSAERTGGSVSTLTIQRTQQEDSAVYLCASSLQGTNYGYTFGSGTRLTVV.